The source of this T cell receptor (beta chain) is a study of OX40 agonist ivuxolimab in advanced cancers. Germline V gene data show CDR1 as WSHSY and CDR2 as SAAADI. Trimming pared 4 bases from V and 0 bases from J, leaving 13 bases between. This CDR3 contains 16 residues. Sequencing used immunoSEQ multiplex PCR; TCRdb keeps in-frame clones, though not all of them. The table lists approximately 60,000 clones, approximately 80% of them singletons. This clone showed up just a few times. The specimen was CD4+ or CD8+ T cells sorted from blood, collected in a trial of the OX40 agonist ivuxolimab. V usage is TRBV10-2 and J usage is TRBJ2-4; D is unresolved. This TCR derives from an adult with an advanced solid tumor such as melanoma, head and neck, liver or kidney cancer. The CDR3 is CASSAGSQLAKNIQYF. DNA of the CDR3: TGCGCCAGCAGTGCGGGCTCCCAGCTAGCCAAAAACATTCAGTACTTC.